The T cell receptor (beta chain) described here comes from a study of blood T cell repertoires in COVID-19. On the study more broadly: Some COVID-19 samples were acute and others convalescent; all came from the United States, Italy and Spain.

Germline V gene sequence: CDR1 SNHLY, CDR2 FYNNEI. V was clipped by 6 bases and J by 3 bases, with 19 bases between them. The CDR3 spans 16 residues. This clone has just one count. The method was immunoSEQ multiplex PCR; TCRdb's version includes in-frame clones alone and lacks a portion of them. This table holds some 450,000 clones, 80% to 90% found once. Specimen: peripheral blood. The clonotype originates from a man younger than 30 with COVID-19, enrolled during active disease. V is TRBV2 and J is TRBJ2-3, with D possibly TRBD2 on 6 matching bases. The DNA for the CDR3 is TGTGCCAGCAGCTGGGTGGGTGGAGGGAGAACAGATACGCAGTATTTT. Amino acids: CASSWVGGGRTDTQYF.